This T cell receptor (beta chain) was recorded in a study of CD8 T cells in ankylosing spondylitis. Study findings and constraints: Characteristic of ankylosing spondylitis blood, it appeared, was a TCR beta motif comprising several highly homologous variants.

Germline V gene lookup returns CDR1 DFQATT and CDR2 SNEGSKA (reference sequence). The CDR3 covers 15 residues. J lost 9 bases, V lost 6 bases, and 14 bases had no gene match. This clonotype was detected ten times or more. Its antigen is undetermined. The authors made TCR beta libraries by quantitative 5'-RACE with molecular barcodes. TCRdb reanalysed the 5' RACE reads using MiXCR and keeps one entry per CDR3 protein. Found here are some 330,000 distinct CDR3 sequences, 7.5% to 9% of them singletons; the top ten hold about 14%. The chain employs TRBV20-1 and TRBJ1-6; 7 bases align to TRBD1. The receptor comes from a male donor with ankylosing spondylitis. Material: blood, either unsorted or a sorted T cell fraction (not recorded which). The CDR3: CSAHPGTAVGSPLHF. Written as DNA, the CDR3 is TGCAGTGCCCACCCCGGGACAGCCGTCGGTTCACCCCTCCACTTT.